Shown below are 32 T cell receptor beta chains from a single sample sequenced in a study of T-cell reconstitution after alpha-beta-depleted transplantation in children. The TCRbeta library was prepared with unique molecular identifiers. TCRdb re-derived calls from the PCR reads in MiXCR, one entry per CDR3 protein. The profile covers about 500,000 distinct CDR3 sequences, with approximately 30% appearing a single time and about 2.3% taken by the ten largest. The material was PBMCs from the stem cell graft donor, obtained from the stem cell graft. The source is a human donor who donated a stem cell graft to a child with aplastic anemia.

The chain combines TRBV30 with TRBJ1-5; possible D gene TRBD1, 5 bases. CDR1 is GTSNPN, CDR2 SVGIG, per germline (reference sequence). With 0 bases removed from V and 6 bases from J, the gap between germline ends came to 9 bases. The CDR3 loop spans 13 amino acids. The CDR3 DNA follows: TGTGCCTGGAGTGTCTCAGGGAGTCAGCCCCAGCATTTT. It is translated as CAWSVSGSQPQHF. Full variable domain (rest looked up from reference TRBV30 and TRBJ1-5): SQTIHQWPATLVQPVGSPLSLECTVEGTSNPNLYWYRQAAGRGLQLLFYSVGIGQISSEVPQNLSASRPQDRQFILSSKKLLLSDSGFYLCAWSVSGSQPQHFGDGTRLSIL.

The V and J genes are TRBV6-1 and TRBJ2-5; D not resolved. This CDR3 contains 14 residues. The V and J ends lost 2 bases and 1 base respectively, with 8 bases between them. Germline V gene data show CDR1 as MNHNS and CDR2 as SASEGT. The CDR3 region is CASSESWSQETQYF. The CDR3 DNA is TGTGCCAGCAGTGAAAGCTGGAGCCAAGAGACCCAGTACTTC.

This chain connects TRBV5-6 to TRBJ1-5; 8 bases agree with TRBD1. Germline CDR1 SGHDT, CDR2 YYEEEE. With V trimmed by 0 bases and J by 6 bases, 5 bases remained unmatched. There are 15 residues in the CDR3. In DNA form, the CDR3 reads TGTGCCAGCAGCTTGGGACAGGGGATTAGTCAGCCCCAGCATTTT. It translates to CASSLGQGISQPQHF. Combining the CDR3 with reference TRBV5-6 and TRBJ1-5 gives the whole variable domain DAGVTQSPTHLIKTRGQQVTLRCSPKSGHDTVSWYQQALGQGPQFIFQYYEEEERQRGNFPDRFSGHQFPNYSSELNVNALLLGDSALYLCASSLGQGISQPQHFGDGTRLSIL.

This clonotype was recorded many times. V and J are TRBV12-3 or TRBV12-4 and TRBJ2-1; 9 positions agree with TRBD2. The CDR3 is 14 residues long. Trimming took 8 bases from V and 6 from J; bases not matched to a gene: 8. CDR3 nucleotides: TGTGCCAGCCAGGACGGGACTAGCAGCAATGAGCAGTTCTTC. This gives the protein CASQDGTSSNEQFF.

The chain uses TRBV20-1 and TRBJ2-1, with 9 bases lining up with TRBD2. There are 15 residues in the CDR3. The V and J ends lost 5 bases and 5 bases, in that order; junction bases with no gene match: 10. CDR1 and CDR2 from the germline V gene are DFQATT and SNEGSKA (reference sequence). The CDR3 here is CSAPLSGSRNNEQFF. The CDR3, as DNA: TGCAGTGCTCCCCTTAGCGGGAGTAGAAACAATGAGCAGTTCTTC.

This clonotype was seen a handful of times. The chain uses TRBV7-9 and TRBJ1-5; 8 bases are shared with TRBD1. V lost 5 bases to trimming and J lost 3 bases; unmatched junction nucleotides: 3. Germline V gene lookup returns CDR1 SEHNR and CDR2 FQNEAQ (reference sequence). There are 14 residues in the CDR3. The CDR3 sequence: CASSGTGSNQPQHF. The CDR3 coding sequence is TGTGCCAGCAGCGGGACAGGATCCAATCAGCCCCAGCATTTT. Full variable domain (outside the CDR3, taken from reference TRBV7-9 and TRBJ1-5): DTGVSQNPRHKITKRGQNVTFRCDPISEHNRLYWYRQTLGQGPEFLTYFQNEAQLEKSRLLSDRFSAERPKGSFSTLEIQRTEQGDSAMYLCASSGTGSNQPQHFGDGTRLSIL.

The rearrangement links TRBV6-1 to TRBJ1-1; TRBD1 aligns across 9 bases. Unmatched junction bases numbered 10, after V lost 5 bases and J lost 9 bases. Germline lookup yields CDR1 MNHNS and CDR2 SASEGT. This CDR3 comprises 14 residues. The CDR3 is CASSTAGTGRQAFF. The CDR3 DNA reads as TGTGCCAGCAGTACGGCGGGGACAGGGCGCCAAGCTTTCTTT.

The CDR3 sequence is CASSITRNTEAFF. The CDR3, as DNA: TGCGCCAGCAGCATCACGAGGAACACTGAAGCTTTCTTT. V usage is TRBV5-1 and J usage is TRBJ1-1; D gene unclear. The CDR3 runs to 13 residues. The germline CDR1 and CDR2 sequences are SGHRS and YFSETQ. With 4 bases removed from V and 1 base from J, the gap between germline ends came to 8 bases.

This clonotype was detected only a few times. J is TRBJ2-3 and V is TRBV12-3 or TRBV12-4; no reliable D call. The CDR3 contains 16 residues. The ends were cut back, 4 bases at V and 0 bases at J, with 14 bases in the middle. The CDR3 DNA sequence: TGTGCCAGCAGTTCGGCGGACCGAACTAGCACAGATACGCAGTATTTT. This translates into CASSSADRTSTDTQYF.

This clonotype was recorded a few times. This rearrangement joins TRBV12-3 or TRBV12-4 to TRBJ2-7; D may correspond to TRBD1 or TRBD2 (5 bases each). The CDR3 sequence is 15 residues long. Trimming cost V 2 bases and J 3 bases, with 14 bases left between them. The CDR3: CASSLIGGPGYEQYF. The CDR3, as DNA: TGTGCCAGCAGTTTAATTGGGGGACCGGGCTACGAGCAGTACTTC.

This clonotype was counted only a few times. The chain employs TRBV10-3 and TRBJ2-7; tentative D call: TRBD2 (5 bases). V was cut by 2 bases and J by 3 bases, with 11 bases left in between. This CDR3 region has 14 residues. Germline V gene lookup returns CDR1 ENHRY and CDR2 SYGVKD. This CDR3 is CAISEGETSYEQYF. In nucleotides, the CDR3 is TGTGCCATCAGTGAGGGTGAAACTAGCTACGAGCAGTACTTC.

CDR3 bases: TGTGCCAGCAGCTTGATTGGACAGGGGCTAGGCACCGGGGAGCTGTTTTTT. It codes for CASSLIGQGLGTGELFF. The chain recombines TRBV5-4 with TRBJ2-2, with 9 bases matching TRBD1. Losses at the gene ends were 1 base for V and 4 bases for J; bases not matched to a gene: 8. The CDR3 length is 17 residues. Per germline, CDR1 SGHNT and CDR2 YYREEE (reference sequence).

The chain joins TRBV12-3 or TRBV12-4 to TRBJ2-5; D unresolved. This CDR3 is 11 amino acids long. The ends were cut back, 3 bases at V and 4 bases at J, with 3 bases in the middle. The CDR3 DNA sequence: TGTGCCAGCAGTTTCATAGAGACCCAGTACTTC. This sequence encodes CASSFIETQYF.

Comment on this clonotype: One end of the junction is discordant with germline, which a read error may explain. V usage is TRBV18 and J usage is TRBJ2-3; a weak D match, TRBD2 (5 bases). From germline, CDR1 is KGHSH and CDR2 LQKENI. The CDR3 extends over 16 amino acids. In DNA, the CDR3 is TGTGCCATCTCACTACGGACTCAACAAAGCACAGATACGCAGTATTTT. The encoded protein is CAISLRTQQSTDTQYF.

V and J are TRBV20-1 and TRBJ1-2; a possible D gene is TRBD1 (5 bases). Germline CDR1 and CDR2: DFQATT and SNEGSKA (reference sequence). The V and J ends lost 1 base and 14 bases respectively, with 23 bases between them. This CDR3 has 14 amino acids. The CDR3 coding sequence is TGCAGTGCTAGAGTCGGTCCCCTGGGGGGTTCTGGTACCTTC. Translated: CSARVGPLGGSGTF.

The chain is built from TRBV28 and TRBJ2-7, with D perhaps matching TRBD1 (6 bases). Looked up from germline, CDR1 is MDHEN and CDR2 is SYDVKM. The V end lost 5 bases, the J end lost 10 bases, and 12 bases lay between the germline ends. The CDR3 loop spans 11 amino acids. In DNA, the CDR3 is TGTGCCAGCAGTCCGCTGGGACACCAGTACGTC. Amino acid sequence: CASSPLGHQYV.

The chain joins TRBV7-2 to TRBJ1-4; 10 bases map to TRBD1. Unmatched junction bases numbered 12, after V lost 4 bases and J lost 10 bases. Germline values: CDR1 SGHTA, CDR2 FQGNSA. The length of the CDR3 is 16 residues. The CDR3 DNA reads TGTGCCAGCAGCTCACAAACCGGGACAGGGGTTGGAAAACTGTTTTTT. This codes for CASSSQTGTGVGKLFF.

This clonotype was picked up a small number of times. The chain is built from TRBV11-2 and TRBJ2-1; TRBD2 matches 11 bases. This CDR3 contains 17 residues. V trimming: 2 bases; J trimming: 6 bases; junction bases outside the gene matches: 9. The germline V gene has CDR1 SGHAT and CDR2 FQNNGV. The CDR3 reads CASSLSALAGVFNEQFF. The DNA of the CDR3 is TGTGCCAGCAGCTTATCGGCACTAGCGGGAGTGTTCAATGAGCAGTTCTTC.

The gene calls are TRBV6-2 or TRBV6-3 and TRBJ2-7; 11 bases fit TRBD1. Trimming at V came to 7 bases and at J to 3 bases, leaving 5 bases not matched to a gene. In germline, CDR1 is MNHEY, CDR2 SVGEGT. The CDR3 covers 14 residues. CDR3 in amino acids: CASTEDRGLYEQYV. The DNA for the CDR3 is TGTGCCAGCACCGAGGACAGGGGGCTCTACGAGCAGTACGTC.

This clonotype was recorded a few times. V gene TRBV7-2 combines with J gene TRBJ1-1, with a possible D match to TRBD1 (6 bases). Germline lookup yields CDR1 SGHTA and CDR2 FQGNSA. The CDR3 runs to 16 residues. Deletions cut 6 bases from V and 1 base from J, with 18 bases between. The CDR3 nucleotides are TGTGCCAGCAGTTTCCGACAGGCGGGGGGGAACACTGAAGCTTTCTTT. Translation gives CASSFRQAGGNTEAFF.

This clonotype was recorded at least ten times. The chain recombines TRBV7-2 with TRBJ2-4; 9 bases are shared with TRBD1. There are 14 residues in the CDR3. With 2 bases clipped from V and 10 bases from J, the junction kept 6 bases outside the gene matches. The germline V gene has CDR1 SGHTA and CDR2 FQGNSA. The CDR3 here is CASSLKGQGIIQYF. CDR3 sequence (DNA): TGTGCCAGCAGCTTAAAGGGACAGGGAATTATTCAGTACTTC.

The chain couples TRBV5-1 to TRBJ2-7, with TRBD2 identical over 7 bases. Germline V gives CDR1 SGHRS, CDR2 YFSETQ. This CDR3 is built from 14 residues. Germline trimming cut 2 bases from V and 3 bases from J; bases unmatched to any gene: 5. The CDR3 reads CASSFSGASYEQYF. CDR3 bases: TGCGCCAGCAGCTTCAGCGGGGCCAGCTACGAGCAGTACTTC.

Only one count was recorded for this clonotype. This chain links TRBV30 with TRBJ1-1; D might be TRBD1 (5 bases). V shed 0 bases and J shed 0 bases, with 8 bases lying between them. Germline V gene data show CDR1 as GTSNPN and CDR2 as SVGIG (reference sequence). This CDR3 spans 14 amino acids. The CDR3: CAWSVGGVNTEAFF. The CDR3 DNA reads TGTGCCTGGAGTGTTGGGGGGGTGAACACTGAAGCTTTCTTT.

The rearrangement links TRBV11-2 to TRBJ1-2; D is perhaps TRBD1 (5 bases). Trimming cost V 5 bases and J 3 bases, with 31 bases left between them. CDR1 is SGHAT and CDR2 is FQNNGV in the germline V gene. The CDR3 covers 20 residues. CDR3 DNA: TGTGCCAGCAGCACCCACCCGGCATGGACAAACTTTGGATTCGACTATGGCTACACCTTC. Protein product: CASSTHPAWTNFGFDYGYTF.

The rearrangement links TRBV6-1 to TRBJ2-2, with D unclear. The germline V and J ends were trimmed by 0 bases and 2 bases, with 13 bases remaining between them. Germline V gives CDR1 MNHNS, CDR2 SASEGT. The CDR3 is made up of 17 amino acids. The CDR3 spells CASSEAVGRPNTGELFF. The CDR3 DNA follows: TGTGCCAGCAGTGAAGCTGTAGGACGGCCCAACACCGGGGAGCTGTTTTTT.

The rearrangement joins TRBV12-3 or TRBV12-4 to TRBJ2-2; TRBD2 matches 12 bases. This CDR3 is built from 16 residues. V was pared by 5 bases and J by 3 bases, with 4 bases of the junction left unmatched. CDR3 in amino acids: CASSLTSGRHTGELFF. The CDR3 bases are TGTGCCAGCAGTCTAACTAGCGGGAGGCACACCGGGGAGCTGTTTTTT.

This clonotype was seen a few times. The chain joins TRBV6-5 to TRBJ2-7; TRBD1 aligns across 10 bases. After removal of 4 bases from V and 7 bases from J, the junction contained 4 bases not matched to a gene. Germline V gives CDR1 MNHEY, CDR2 SVGAGI. This CDR3 spans 13 amino acids. DNA for the CDR3: TGTGCCAGCAGTTTGGGACAGGGGAGTGAGCAGTACGTC. It translates to CASSLGQGSEQYV.

V gene TRBV10-3 combines with J gene TRBJ1-1; D is uncertain. V lost 5 bases, J lost 3 bases, and 7 bases lay in between. CDR1 ENHRY and CDR2 SYGVKD come from the germline V gene. The CDR3 has 12 residues. The DNA of the CDR3 is TGTGCCATCAGTAGCAAGGACACTGAAGCTTTCTTT. This encodes CAISSKDTEAFF.

The chain has TRBV7-2 and TRBJ2-2; 8 nucleotides match TRBD1. The germline CDR1 and CDR2 sequences are SGHTA and FQGNSA. The CDR3 consists of 15 residues. The trim removed 3 bases at V and 3 bases at J, leaving 3 bases unmatched. CDR3 residues: CASSFNRGDTGELFF. The DNA of the CDR3 is TGTGCCAGCAGCTTTAACAGGGGGGACACCGGGGAGCTGTTTTTT.

This clonotype was picked up a small number of times. The rearrangement uses TRBV18 and TRBJ2-7; D unclear. The V and J ends lost 4 bases and 3 bases respectively, with 7 bases between them. CDR1 and CDR2 (germline): KGHSH, LQKENI. The CDR3 is 12 amino acids. The CDR3 bases are TGTGCCAGCTCACTGACAAACTACGAGCAGTACGTC. Translated: CASSLTNYEQYV.

V gene TRBV4-3 combines with J gene TRBJ1-3; D unclear. Germline lookup yields CDR1 LGHNA and CDR2 YSLEER. Trimming pared 1 base from V and 0 bases from J, leaving 10 bases between. This CDR3 is built from 16 residues. CDR3 sequence reads: CASSQAYPSSGNTIYF. The CDR3 bases are TGCGCCAGCAGCCAAGCATACCCGAGCTCTGGAAACACCATATATTTT.

The chain has TRBV5-5 and TRBJ2-3, with D possibly TRBD1 on 5 matching bases. V lost 4 bases to trimming and J lost 1 base, with 13 bases between them. Germline V gene sequence: CDR1 SGHKS, CDR2 YYEKEE (reference sequence). CDR3 length equals 15 residues. The CDR3 loop is CASSDSARGTDTQYF. The CDR3 region has the DNA TGTGCCAGCAGCGATTCAGCCAGGGGCACAGATACGCAGTATTTT.